Following are 18 T cell receptor beta chains from one sample sequenced in a study of PD-L1 blockade in urothelial cancer. As for time point: peripheral blood 6 weeks after treatment start. The table came from immunoSEQ multiplex PCR; TCRdb's copy has only in-frame clones and leaves some out. Of 35,000 to 55,000 clones in the sample, roughly 86% were seen once. Here the sequenced sample was PBMCs, taken around atezolizumab (anti-PD-L1) treatment. The origin of the receptors is a man in his sixties with urothelial cancer.

The chain uses TRBV4-1 and TRBJ2-7; 10 bases map to TRBD1. In germline, CDR1 is MGHRA, CDR2 YSYEKL. This CDR3 has 15 residues. The V gene end was trimmed by 3 bases and the J gene end by 2 bases; junction bases not matched to a gene: 4. The CDR3 region is CASSQGGQGPYEQYF. The CDR3 bases are TGCGCCAGCAGCCAGGGGGGACAGGGGCCCTACGAGCAGTACTTC.

This chain joins TRBV23-1 and TRBJ2-1, with 7 bases lining up with TRBD2. TRBV23-1 is an ORF; its function is uncertain. The CDR3 length is 14 residues. Trimming removed 6 bases from V and 7 bases from J; junction bases left unmatched: 9. CDR3 in amino acids: CASSRTSGGNEQFF. The CDR3 bases are TGCGCCAGCAGCCGTACGTCCGGGGGGAATGAGCAGTTCTTC.

The chain uses TRBV18 and TRBJ2-5; D remains ambiguous. Trimming took 0 bases from V and 5 from J, leaving 10 bases between them. Germline CDR1 KGHSH, CDR2 LQKENI. The length of the CDR3 is 14 residues. The CDR3 sequence: CASSPPLGWETQYF. The CDR3 DNA is TGTGCCAGCTCACCACCTTTGGGCTGGGAGACCCAGTACTTC. Full variable domain (outside the CDR3, taken from reference TRBV18 and TRBJ2-5): NAGVMQNPRHLVRRRGQEARLRCSPMKGHSHVYWYRQLPEEGLKFMVYLQKENIIDESGMPKERFSAEFPKEGPSILRIQQVVRGDSAAYFCASSPPLGWETQYFGPGTRLLVL.

This chain uses TRBV10-1 with TRBJ1-4; 10 bases line up with TRBD1. Unmatched junction bases numbered 7, after V lost 1 base and J lost 8 bases. This CDR3 is built from 16 residues. Germline values: CDR1 WNHNN, CDR2 SYGVQD (reference sequence). The DNA of the CDR3 is TGCGCCAGCAGTGAGTTAGCCGGGACAGGGGAAGAAAAACTGTTTTTT. Protein sequence: CASSELAGTGEEKLFF.

The rearrangement links TRBV28 to TRBJ1-1, with TRBD1 matching 7 bases. Germline CDR1 is MDHEN and CDR2 is SYDVKM. V was pared by 5 bases and J by 1 base, with 13 bases of the junction left unmatched. The CDR3 spans 17 residues. The CDR3 loop reads CASSTHRDSRWNTEAFF. Written as DNA, the CDR3 is TGTGCCAGCAGTACACACCGGGACAGTAGATGGAACACTGAAGCTTTCTTT.

This sequence joins TRBV9 and TRBJ2-7; maybe TRBD2 (5 bases). CDR1 and CDR2 (germline): SGDLS, YYNGEE. This CDR3 has 14 amino acids. V was pared by 0 bases and J by 7 bases, with 14 bases between. The CDR3: CASSVGRGFEEQYF. CDR3 nucleotide sequence: TGTGCCAGCAGCGTAGGACGGGGTTTTGAGGAGCAGTACTTC.

The chain joins TRBV29-1 to TRBJ2-2; 8 bases agree with TRBD1. Per the germline V gene, CDR1 is SQVTM and CDR2 is ANQGSEA. The CDR3 runs to 13 residues. V was clipped by 6 bases and J by 4 bases; unmatched bases: 4. The chain's CDR3 is CSVPGQATGELFF. In nucleotides, the CDR3 is TGCAGCGTCCCGGGACAGGCCACCGGGGAGCTGTTTTTT.

The rearrangement joins TRBV10-3 to TRBJ2-1, with 10 positions matching TRBD2. The CDR3 runs 13 residues. CDR1 is ENHRY, CDR2 SYGVKD, per germline. Losses at the gene ends were 9 bases for V and 6 bases for J; bases not matched to a gene: 5. In DNA form, the CDR3 reads TGTGCCATGCTAGCGGGAGAAGGCAATGAGCAGTTCTTC. The encoded protein is CAMLAGEGNEQFF.

This chain uses TRBV5-1 with TRBJ1-1; 10 nucleotides match TRBD1. CDR1 is SGHRS and CDR2 is YFSETQ in the germline V gene. The trim removed 0 bases at V and 5 bases at J, leaving 4 bases unmatched. CDR3 length: 15 amino acids. CDR3 region: CASSLGQGAKTEAFF. The CDR3 nucleotides are TGCGCCAGCAGCTTGGGACAGGGGGCAAAAACTGAAGCTTTCTTT.

The rearrangement uses TRBV27 and TRBJ2-7, with D perhaps matching TRBD2 (6 bases). Germline-derived CDR1 and CDR2 are MNHEY and SMNVEV (reference sequence). The length of the CDR3 is 13 residues. V gave up 4 bases and J gave up 3 bases, with 10 bases separating them. CDR3 protein: CASSWRGNYEQYF. The CDR3 DNA follows: TGTGCCAGCAGTTGGAGGGGAAACTACGAGCAGTACTTC.

V is TRBV21-1 and J is TRBJ1-2. TRBV21-1 represents a pseudogene. CDR3 length: 12 amino acids. The CDR3 sequence: CASSASNYGYTF. The CDR3 region has the DNA TGTGCCAGCAGCGCGTCTAACTATGGCTACACCTTC.

The chain carries TRBV6-5 and TRBJ1-5; 7 positions match TRBD1. CDR3 length: 15 residues. V lost 5 bases to trimming and J lost 4 bases; unmatched junction nucleotides: 8. The germline gives CDR1 MNHEY, CDR2 SVGAGI. CDR3 region: CASSPTFRGNQPQHF. CDR3 sequence (DNA): TGTGCCAGCAGTCCGACGTTCAGGGGGAATCAGCCCCAGCATTTT.

This sequence joins TRBV7-2 and TRBJ1-5, with D possibly being TRBD1 (5 bases). Germline V lookup: CDR1 SGHTA, CDR2 FQGNSA. With 1 base removed from V and 6 bases from J, the gap between germline ends came to 7 bases. There are 13 residues in the CDR3. CDR3 coding DNA: TGTGCCAGCAGCTTAGAAAGGGGTCAGCCCCAGCATTTT. This encodes CASSLERGQPQHF.

By frequency in the sample, this clone is medium-sized (0.01 to 0.1%). The V and J genes are TRBV4-2 and TRBJ1-1; D call uncertain. The V end was cut by 4 bases, the J end by 8 bases, with 11 bases between. CDR3 length: 12 residues. Per the germline V gene, CDR1 is LGHNA and CDR2 is YNFKEQ. This chain's CDR3 is CASSPAAQEAFF. Here the CDR3 DNA reads TGTGCCAGCAGCCCCGCCGCGCAAGAAGCTTTCTTT.

This chain connects TRBV7-2 to TRBJ2-5; possibly TRBD1 for D (7 bases). Per germline, CDR1 SGHTA and CDR2 FQGNSA. The CDR3 consists of 14 residues. Deletions cut 7 bases from V and 10 bases from J, with 22 bases between. CDR3 sequence (DNA): TGTGCCAGCACCCCGACAGGGTTCGGGGGAAACCAGTACTTC. Protein: CASTPTGFGGNQYF.

This sequence joins TRBV19 and TRBJ1-5; TRBD1 matches 8 bases. With 9 bases clipped from V and 6 bases from J, the junction kept 7 bases outside the gene matches. Looked up from germline, CDR1 is LNHDA and CDR2 is SQIVND (reference sequence). This CDR3 region has 13 residues. The CDR3 nucleotides read TGTGCCAGCAATGGTGACAGGGGTCAGCCCCAGCATTTT. As protein: CASNGDRGQPQHF.

The J gene is TRBJ2-7, the V gene TRBV28; TRBD2 aligns across 10 bases. CDR3 length: 15 residues. Germline loops: CDR1 MDHEN, CDR2 SYDVKM. V lost 6 bases to trimming and J lost 6 bases; unmatched junction nucleotides: 11. CDR3 bases: TGTGCCAGCAGAGGCCCCCTAGCGGGAGCAGCCGAGCAGTACTTC. As protein: CASRGPLAGAAEQYF.

The V call is TRBV12-5, the J call TRBJ2-3; 9 bases are a match to TRBD1. V was clipped by 3 bases and J by 2 bases; unmatched bases: 3. Germline V gene lookup returns CDR1 LGHNT and CDR2 FRNRAP. CDR3 size: 15 residues. The CDR3 DNA sequence: TGTGCTAGTGGTTTTAGGACAGGGGTCACAGATACGCAGTATTTT. Its translation: CASGFRTGVTDTQYF. The full variable domain, its missing parts supplied by reference TRBV12-5 and TRBJ2-3, is DARVTQTPRHKVTEMGQEVTMRCQPILGHNTVFWYRQTMMQGLELLAYFRNRAPLDDSGMPKDRFSAEMPDATLATLKIQPSEPRDSAVYFCASGFRTGVTDTQYFGPGTRLTVL.